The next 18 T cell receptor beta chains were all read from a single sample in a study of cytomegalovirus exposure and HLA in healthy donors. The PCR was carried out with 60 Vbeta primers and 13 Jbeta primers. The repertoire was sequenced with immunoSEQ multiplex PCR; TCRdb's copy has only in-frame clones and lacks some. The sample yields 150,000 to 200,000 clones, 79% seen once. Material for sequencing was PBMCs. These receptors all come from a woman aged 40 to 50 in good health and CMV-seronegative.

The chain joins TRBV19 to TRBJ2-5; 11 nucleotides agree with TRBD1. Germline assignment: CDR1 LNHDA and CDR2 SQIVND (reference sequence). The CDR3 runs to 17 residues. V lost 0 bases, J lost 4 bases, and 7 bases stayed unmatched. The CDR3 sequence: CASSIEGIGTGGETQYF. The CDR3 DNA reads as TGTGCCAGTAGTATAGAGGGGATCGGGACAGGGGGAGAGACCCAGTACTTC.

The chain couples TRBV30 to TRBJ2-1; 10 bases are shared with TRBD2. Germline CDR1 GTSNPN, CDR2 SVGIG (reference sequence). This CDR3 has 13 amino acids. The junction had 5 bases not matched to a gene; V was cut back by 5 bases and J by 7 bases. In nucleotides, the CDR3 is TGTGCCTGGGAGCGGGAGGGCCTAAATGAGCAGTTCTTC. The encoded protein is CAWEREGLNEQFF.

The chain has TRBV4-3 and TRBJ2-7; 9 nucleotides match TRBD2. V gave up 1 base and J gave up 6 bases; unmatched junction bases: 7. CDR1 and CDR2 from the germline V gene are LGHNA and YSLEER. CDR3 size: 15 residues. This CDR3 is CASSQGLAGVVEQYF. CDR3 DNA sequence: TGCGCCAGCAGCCAAGGTTTAGCGGGAGTCGTCGAGCAGTACTTC.

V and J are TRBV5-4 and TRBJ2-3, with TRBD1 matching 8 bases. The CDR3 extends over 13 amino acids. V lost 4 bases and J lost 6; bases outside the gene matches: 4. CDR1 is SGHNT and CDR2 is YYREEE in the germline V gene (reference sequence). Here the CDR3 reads CASSLDRADTQYF. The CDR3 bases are TGTGCCAGCAGCCTGGACAGGGCGGATACGCAGTATTTT.

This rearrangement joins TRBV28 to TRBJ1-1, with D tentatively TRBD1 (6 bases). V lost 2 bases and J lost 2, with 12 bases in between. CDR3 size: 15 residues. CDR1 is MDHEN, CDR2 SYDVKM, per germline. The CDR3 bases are TGTGCCAGCAGTTTAACAGGGCCATTTAACACTGAAGCTTTCTTT. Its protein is CASSLTGPFNTEAFF. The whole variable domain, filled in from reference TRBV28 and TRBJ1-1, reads DVKVTQSSRYLVKRTGEKVFLECVQDMDHENMFWYRQDPGLGLRLIYFSYDVKMKEKGDIPEGYSVSREKKERFSLILESASTNQTSMYLCASSLTGPFNTEAFFGQGTRLTVV.

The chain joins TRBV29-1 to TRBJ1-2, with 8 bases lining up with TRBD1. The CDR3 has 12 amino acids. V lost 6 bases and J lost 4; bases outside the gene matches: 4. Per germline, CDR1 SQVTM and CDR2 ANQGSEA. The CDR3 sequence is CSVRQGSYGYTF. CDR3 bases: TGCAGCGTCAGACAGGGGAGCTATGGCTACACCTTC.

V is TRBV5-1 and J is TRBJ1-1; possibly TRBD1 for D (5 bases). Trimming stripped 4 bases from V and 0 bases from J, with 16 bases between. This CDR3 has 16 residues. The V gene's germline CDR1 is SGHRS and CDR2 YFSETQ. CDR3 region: CASSPGLIIMNTEAFF. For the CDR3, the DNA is TGCGCCAGCAGCCCGGGACTGATTATTATGAACACTGAAGCTTTCTTT.

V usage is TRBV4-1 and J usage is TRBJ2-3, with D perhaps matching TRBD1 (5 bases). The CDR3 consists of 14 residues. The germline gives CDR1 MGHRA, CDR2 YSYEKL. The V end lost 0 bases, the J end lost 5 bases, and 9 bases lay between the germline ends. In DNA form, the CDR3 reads TGCGCCAGCAGCCAAGATTATCAGGGAGATACGCAGTATTTT. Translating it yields CASSQDYQGDTQYF.

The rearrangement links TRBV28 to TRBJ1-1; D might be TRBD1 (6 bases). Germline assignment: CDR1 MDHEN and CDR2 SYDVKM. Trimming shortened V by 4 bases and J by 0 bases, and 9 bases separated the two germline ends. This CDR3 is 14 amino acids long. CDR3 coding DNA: TGTGCCAGCAGTTGGGACACGATGAACACTGAAGCTTTCTTT. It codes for CASSWDTMNTEAFF.

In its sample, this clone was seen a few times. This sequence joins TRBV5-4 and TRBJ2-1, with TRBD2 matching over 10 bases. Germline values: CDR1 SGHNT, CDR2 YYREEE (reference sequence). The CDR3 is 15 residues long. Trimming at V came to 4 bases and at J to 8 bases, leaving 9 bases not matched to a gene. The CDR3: CASSPRSGRADEQFF. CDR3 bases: TGTGCCAGCAGCCCCCGGAGCGGGAGGGCCGATGAGCAGTTCTTC.

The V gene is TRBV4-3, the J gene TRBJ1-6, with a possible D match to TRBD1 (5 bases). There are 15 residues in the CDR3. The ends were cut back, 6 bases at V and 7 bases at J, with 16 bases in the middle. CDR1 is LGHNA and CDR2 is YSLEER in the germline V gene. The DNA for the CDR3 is TGCGCCAGCAGGGCAAGCAGGGTGGACAATTCACCCCTCCACTTT. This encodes CASRASRVDNSPLHF.

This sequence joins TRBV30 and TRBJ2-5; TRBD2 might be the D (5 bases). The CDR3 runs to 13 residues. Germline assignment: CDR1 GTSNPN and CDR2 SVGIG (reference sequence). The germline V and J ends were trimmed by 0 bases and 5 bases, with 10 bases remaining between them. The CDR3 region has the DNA TGTGCCTGGAGTGTACCCGGGGAGGAGACCCAGTACTTC. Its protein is CAWSVPGEETQYF.

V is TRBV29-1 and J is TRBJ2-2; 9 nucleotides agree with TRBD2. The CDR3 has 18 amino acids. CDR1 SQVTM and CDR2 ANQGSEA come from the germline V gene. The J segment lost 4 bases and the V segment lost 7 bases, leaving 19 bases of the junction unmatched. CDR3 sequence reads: CSATRGAGGSRGTGELFF. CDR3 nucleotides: TGCAGCGCCACTCGAGGGGCGGGGGGGTCTCGCGGCACCGGGGAGCTGTTTTTT.

CDR3 bases: TGTGCCAGCAGCTTATCGGCTAGCGGGATCAACGAGCAGTACTTC. It codes for CASSLSASGINEQYF. The V gene is TRBV7-3, the J gene TRBJ2-7; 9 bases are shared with TRBD2. The germline V gene encodes CDR1 SGHTA and CDR2 FQGTGA. The junction had 7 bases not matched to a gene; V was cut back by 2 bases and J by 5 bases. This CDR3 spans 15 amino acids.

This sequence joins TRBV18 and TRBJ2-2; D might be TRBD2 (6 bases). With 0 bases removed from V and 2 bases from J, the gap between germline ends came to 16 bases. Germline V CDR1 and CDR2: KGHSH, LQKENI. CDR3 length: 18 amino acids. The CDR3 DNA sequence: TGTGCCAGCTCACCACCGGGGACTCGGGGACTTAACACCGGGGAGCTGTTTTTT. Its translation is CASSPPGTRGLNTGELFF.

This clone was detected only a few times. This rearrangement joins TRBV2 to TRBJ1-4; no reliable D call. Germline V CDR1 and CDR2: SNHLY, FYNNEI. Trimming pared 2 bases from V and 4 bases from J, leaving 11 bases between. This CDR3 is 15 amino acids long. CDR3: CASSESPLFNEKLFF. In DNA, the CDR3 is TGTGCCAGCAGTGAATCCCCCCTATTTAATGAAAAACTGTTTTTT.

CDR3 coding DNA: TGCAGCGTTGAGGGGGACAGGGGAACAGATACGCAGTATTTT. Its protein product is CSVEGDRGTDTQYF. V is TRBV29-1 and J is TRBJ2-3; 10 bases align to TRBD1. Germline trimming cut 3 bases from V and 3 bases from J; bases unmatched to any gene: 3. The CDR3 extends over 14 amino acids. CDR1 and CDR2 from the germline V gene are SQVTM and ANQGSEA.

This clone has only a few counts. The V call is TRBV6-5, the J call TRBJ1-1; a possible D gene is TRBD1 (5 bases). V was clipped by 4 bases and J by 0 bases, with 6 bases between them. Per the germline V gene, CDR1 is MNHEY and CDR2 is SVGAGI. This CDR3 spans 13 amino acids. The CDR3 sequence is CASSSTVNTEAFF. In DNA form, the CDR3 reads TGTGCCAGCAGTTCGACAGTGAACACTGAAGCTTTCTTT.